The rows below give T cell receptor beta chains drawn from one sample of a study of T cell clonotyping in hematopoietic cell transplantation. Method: immunoSEQ multiplex PCR; TCRdb's copy keeps in-frame clones and lacks some. The sample lists over 8,000 clones, 81% occurring once. Material: peripheral blood mononuclear cells, obtained 180 days after allogeneic stem cell transplant. The origin of the receptors is a female patient in her forties or fifties who had an allogeneic stem cell transplant from an unrelated donor, so the T cells may come from the graft donor. Some clones in this sample may be carry-over from other donors' samples. Each CDR3 is given with its conserved first and last residue. A D gene is named only where the DNA matches it firmly. Only some rows state a clone size, as once, few, many or a class for expanded clones.

CDR3 length	clone size	V gene	J gene	D gene	CDR3 protein	CDR3 DNA
18	.	TRBV25-1	TRBJ1-1	TRBD1	CASRKGQGATVINTEAFF	TGTGCCAGCAGGAAGGGACAGGGGGCGACGGTAATCAACACTGAAGCTTTCTTT
17	.	TRBV4-2	TRBJ2-7	.	CASSQDGGRVWTYEQYF	TGTGCCAGCAGCCAAGATGGGGGCAGGGTTTGGACCTACGAGCAGTACTTC
17	.	TRBV9	TRBJ1-1	TRBD1	CASSADGTGWMNTEAFF	TGTGCCAGCAGCGCCGACGGGACAGGGTGGATGAACACTGAAGCTTTCTTT
14	.	TRBV6-5	TRBJ1-5	.	CASSLARVNQPQHF	TGTGCCAGCAGTTTAGCCAGGGTCAATCAGCCCCAGCATTTT
13	.	TRBV4-1	TRBJ1-4	.	CASRQGVGEKLFF	TGCGCCAGCCGCCAGGGTGTAGGGGAAAAACTGTTTTTT
14	.	TRBV18	TRBJ1-4	.	CASSPFWTLEKLFF	TGTGCCAGCTCACCATTCTGGACACTAGAAAAACTGTTTTTT
13	.	TRBV7-8	TRBJ2-7	.	CASNQSRSDEQYF	TGTGCCAGCAATCAGTCGAGAAGCGACGAGCAGTACTTC
14	.	TRBV11-2	TRBJ2-5	TRBD1	CASSTGQVEETQYF	TGTGCCAGCAGCACGGGACAGGTCGAAGAGACCCAGTACTTC
14	.	TRBV7-9	TRBJ2-5	.	CASRADYTRETQYF	TGTGCCAGCAGGGCGGACTACACGCGGGAGACCCAGTACTTC
15	.	TRBV7-2	TRBJ1-1	TRBD1	CASSPPGQLRAEAFF	TGTGCCAGCAGCCCCCCGGGACAGCTAAGAGCTGAAGCTTTCTTT
12	.	TRBV28	TRBJ2-2	.	CASSLVEGVLFF	TGTGCCAGCAGTTTAGTTGAGGGCGTGCTGTTTTTT
20	.	TRBV2	TRBJ1-5	TRBD1	CASSEEAGQGGAYSNQPQHF	TGTGCCAGCAGTGAAGAGGCTGGACAGGGTGGGGCGTATAGCAATCAGCCCCAGCATTTT
15	.	TRBV4-1	TRBJ2-3	.	CASSQQTRVQDTQYF	TGCGCCAGCAGCCAGCAGACGAGGGTACAAGATACGCAGTATTTT
15	.	TRBV29-1	TRBJ2-3	TRBD1	CSVRETGGTADTQYF	TGCAGCGTGAGAGAGACAGGGGGTACCGCGGATACGCAGTATTTT
16	few	TRBV4-2	TRBJ2-2	.	CASSPLRDKNTGELFF	TGTGCCAGCAGCCCCCTTCGGGACAAGAACACCGGGGAGCTGTTTTTT
14	.	TRBV7-9	TRBJ1-3	.	CASSPQLAGDTIYF	TGTGCCAGCAGCCCTCAGTTGGCCGGGGACACCATATATTTT
13	.	TRBV6-1	TRBJ2-5	TRBD1	CASVTGSQETQYF	TGTGCCAGCGTGACAGGGAGCCAAGAGACCCAGTACTTC
15	.	TRBV30	TRBJ2-2	.	CAWWGFSLVPGELFF	TGTGCCTGGTGGGGATTTAGTTTAGTTCCCGGGGAGCTGTTTTTT
15	.	TRBV5-4	TRBJ2-7	.	CASSLGRGTTYEQYF	TGTGCCAGCAGTTTGGGAAGGGGGACCACCTACGAGCAGTACTTC
14	.	TRBV15	TRBJ2-3	.	CATSRVVSTDTQYF	TGTGCCACCAGCAGAGTGGTTAGCACAGATACGCAGTATTTT
16	.	TRBV30	TRBJ2-2	.	CAWREGTTIRSGELFF	TGTGCCTGGAGAGAAGGGACCACGATTCGGTCCGGGGAGCTGTTTTTT
14	.	TRBV7-9	TRBJ2-7	TRBD1	CASSPRTGDYEQYF	TGTGCCAGCAGCCCTCGGACAGGGGACTACGAGCAGTACTTC
13	.	TRBV4-3	TRBJ1-3	.	CASSTSGGNTIYF	TGCGCCAGCAGCACATCGGGGGGAAACACCATATATTTT
14	.	TRBV10-3	TRBJ1-5	.	CAISDPKRNQPQHF	TGTGCCATCAGCGACCCAAAACGGAATCAGCCCCAGCATTTT
16	.	TRBV11-2	TRBJ1-2	.	CASSLQTLTANYGYTF	TGTGCCAGCAGCTTGCAGACACTAACAGCTAACTATGGCTACACCTTC
13	.	TRBV6-1	TRBJ1-5	.	CASSGIGKQPQHF	TGTGCCAGCAGTGGAATAGGGAAACAGCCCCAGCATTTT
15	.	TRBV19	TRBJ2-1	.	CASSIDRGPYNEQFF	TGTGCCAGTAGTATAGACAGGGGACCCTACAATGAGCAGTTCTTC
13	.	TRBV6-5	TRBJ1-2	TRBD1	CASSPGQIYGYTF	TGTGCCAGCAGCCCGGGACAGATCTATGGCTACACCTTC
13	.	TRBV29-1	TRBJ2-7	TRBD1	CSVVPQGANEQYF	TGCAGCGTTGTTCCACAGGGGGCTAACGAGCAGTACTTC
15	.	TRBV4-2	TRBJ2-7	.	CASSQDTGSSYEQYF	TGTGCCAGCAGCCAAGATACAGGGAGCTCCTACGAGCAGTACTTC
14	.	TRBV6-5	TRBJ1-1	.	CASSYQGLNTEAFF	TGTGCCAGCAGTTACCAGGGTTTGAACACTGAAGCTTTCTTT
13	few	TRBV7-2	TRBJ1-1	.	CASSWSVDTEAFF	TGTGCCAGCAGCTGGTCCGTTGACACTGAAGCTTTCTTT
11	.	TRBV2	TRBJ2-7	.	CASGAYYEQYF	TGTGCCAGCGGCGCTTATTACGAGCAGTACTTC
15	.	TRBV21-1	TRBJ1-2	.	CASSKVDRRIYGYTF	TGTGCCAGCAGCAAAGTCGACAGGCGAATTTATGGCTACACCTTC
14	few	TRBV6-1	TRBJ2-7	TRBD2	CASSATSGTYEQYF	TGTGCCAGCAGTGCTACTAGCGGAACCTACGAGCAGTACTTC
11	.	TRBV4-1	TRBJ2-1	.	CASSNTNEQFF	TGCGCCAGCAGCAACACCAATGAGCAGTTCTTC
13	.	TRBV15	TRBJ1-1	.	CATSRGLEGKAFF	TGTGCCACCAGCAGAGGGTTAGAGGGCAAGGCTTTCTTT
15	once	TRBV19	TRBJ2-5	TRBD1	CASSIMTGGWETQYF	TGTGCCAGTAGTATAATGACAGGGGGCTGGGAGACCCAGTACTTC
15	.	TRBV19	TRBJ1-1	.	CASSNRPGPGTEAFF	TGTGCCAGTAGTAACCGACCGGGACCGGGCACTGAAGCTTTCTTT
15	once	TRBV6-1	TRBJ1-3	.	CASSDQGAGSDTIYF	TGTGCCAGCAGTGACCAGGGTGCGGGAAGTGATACCATATATTTT
15	.	TRBV10-3	TRBJ2-7	TRBD2	CATTATSGRGYEQYF	TGTGCCACAACTGCTACTAGCGGGAGAGGCTACGAGCAGTACTTC